Only a few counts were recorded for the clone carrying this T cell receptor beta chain. What it binds is unknown. TCRdb re-derived calls from the RACE reads in MiXCR, one entry per CDR3 protein. Of about 120,000 distinct CDR3 sequences in the sample, roughly an eighth are singletons; the top ten hold 0.8% to 1%. The sample is drawn from a study of human T cells and chemical hapten exposure. Overall study: Skin on the upper inner arm, roughly 2 cm by roughly 2 cm in size, was sensitized with 2% DPC. Whole-study findings and limits: Expanded TCR sets contained significantly more large CDR3 similarity clusters than controls. TCRs at high frequency, those above 1 in 1000, did not change with DPC sensitization.

Time point defined: patch test 1, 2 weeks after DPC sensitization. The treatment was: therapeutic diphenylcyclopropenone sensitization with weekly scalp DPC. Suited to DPC and affected by alopecia, the donors ranged from 18 to 70 years old. This TCR derives from a man younger than 30 with alopecia areata. Some clones in this sample may be carry-over from other donors' samples. This sample comprised whole blood, obtained in connection with sensitization to the hapten diphenylcyclopropenone (DPC).

The CDR3 region is CASRPTGDDSYEQYF. The CDR3 DNA reads TGTGCCAGCAGACCGACAGGGGATGACTCCTACGAGCAGTACTTC. The gene calls are TRBV12-3 or TRBV12-4 and TRBJ2-7; 8 bases line up with TRBD1. Trimming cost V 6 bases and J 0 bases; bases outside gene matches: 7. The CDR3 contains 15 residues.